The 20 T cell receptor beta chains reported below all come from one sample, sequenced in a study of T cell repertoires in cytomegalovirus infection. One entry per CDR3 protein, called by TCRdb with MiXCR from the reads. The sample comprises 310,000 or so distinct CDR3 sequences, around 9.1% of which are singletons, and around 2.4% rests with the top ten. Sequencing was performed on PBMCs. These receptors all come from a human donor in good health (CMV status not recorded). Some clones in this sample may be carry-over from other donors' samples.

This clonotype was picked up many times. V is TRBV7-2 and J is TRBJ2-5, with unresolved D. Trimming shortened V by 1 base and J by 5 bases, and 5 bases separated the two germline ends. Germline V lookup: CDR1 SGHTA, CDR2 FQGNSA. This CDR3 is 12 amino acids long. CDR3 in DNA: TGTGCCAGCAGCTTAGATGGGGAGACCCAGTACTTC. This sequence encodes CASSLDGETQYF.

Many counts were recorded for this clonotype. As DNA, the CDR3 is TGTGCCAGCAGTTTAGGACAGGGGGTTAGTGAGCAGTACGTC. Translation gives CASSLGQGVSEQYV. The J gene is TRBJ2-7, the V gene TRBV27, with 10 bases fitting TRBD1. CDR1 is MNHEY, CDR2 SMNVEV, per germline (reference sequence). V was pared by 2 bases and J by 7 bases, with 5 bases of the junction left unmatched. The CDR3 runs 14 residues.

This chain uses TRBV29-1 with TRBJ2-3, with D perhaps TRBD1 (6 bases). Germline V lookup: CDR1 SQVTM, CDR2 ANQGSEA. The CDR3 is 14 residues long. V was cut by 4 bases and J by 5 bases, with 16 bases left in between. The CDR3 reads CSVGKATGLDTQYF. In nucleotides, the CDR3 is TGCAGCGTTGGGAAGGCAACAGGGTTAGATACGCAGTATTTT.

This clonotype was recorded many times. The chain has TRBV5-4 and TRBJ2-3; D possibly matches TRBD1 or TRBD2 (5 bases each). Trimming cost V 2 bases and J 4 bases, with 17 bases left between them. This CDR3 contains 16 residues. CDR1 and CDR2 from the germline V gene are SGHNT and YYREEE (reference sequence). CDR3 in amino acids: CASSLRTPRGADTQYF. As DNA, the CDR3 is TGTGCCAGCAGCTTAAGGACCCCCCGAGGGGCAGATACGCAGTATTTT.

The chain has TRBV5-1 and TRBJ2-3; possible D gene TRBD1, 6 bases. In germline, CDR1 is SGHRS, CDR2 YFSETQ. With 4 bases removed from V and 0 bases from J, the gap between germline ends came to 12 bases. This CDR3 is 15 amino acids long. The CDR3 DNA is TGCGCCAGCAGCCCTTCCGGGACAAGCACAGATACGCAGTATTTT. This codes for CASSPSGTSTDTQYF.

Notes on this clonotype: A much larger clone lies one base from this, so it may be a read error. The chain recombines TRBV18 with TRBJ2-7; tentatively, D is TRBD2 (5 bases). The germline gives CDR1 KGHSH, CDR2 LQKENI. There are 13 residues in the CDR3. Here the CDR3 reads CASSPQSDYEQNF. CDR3 bases: TGTGCCAGCTCACCACAAAGCGACTACGAGCAGAACTTC.

This clonotype was found many times. The chain employs TRBV7-2 and TRBJ2-1, with 10 nucleotides matching TRBD2. Germline V gene sequence: CDR1 SGHTA, CDR2 FQGNSA. This CDR3 has 15 residues. Trimming took 3 bases from V and 6 from J; bases not matched to a gene: 5. The DNA of the CDR3 is TGTGCCAGCAGCTTTAGCGGGGGGAACTCCAATGAGCAGTTCTTC. The encoded protein is CASSFSGGNSNEQFF.

This clonotype was counted only a few times. In DNA form, the CDR3 reads TGTGCCAGCTCACCACGACAGCCTGGTCAGCAGTTCTTC. Protein sequence: CASSPRQPGQQFF. J is TRBJ2-1 and V is TRBV18; a possible D gene is TRBD1 (5 bases). The length of the CDR3 is 13 residues. The V gene's germline CDR1 is KGHSH and CDR2 LQKENI. The V end lost 1 base, the J end lost 11 bases, and 12 bases lay between the germline ends.

Note on this clonotype: This could be a read error, since a much larger clone is one nucleotide away. V and J are TRBV19 and TRBJ2-4; TRBD1 matches at 7 bases. Trimming at V came to 9 bases and at J to 5 bases, leaving 7 bases not matched to a gene. Germline V gene data show CDR1 as LNHDA and CDR2 as SQIVND (reference sequence). The CDR3 runs 13 residues. The CDR3: CARTSGQQNIQYF. The CDR3 DNA reads TGTGCCAGAACCTCGGGACAGCAAAACATTCAGTACTTC.

This clonotype was observed many times. The V gene is TRBV19, the J gene TRBJ1-6; no definite D call. The length of the CDR3 is 12 residues. The V and J ends lost 3 bases and 10 bases respectively, with 7 bases between them. Germline V gives CDR1 LNHDA, CDR2 SQIVND (reference sequence). The CDR3 sequence is CASSIYGSPLHF. In DNA, the CDR3 is TGTGCCAGTAGTATCTACGGATCACCCCTCCACTTT.

This clonotype was observed many times. The rearrangement joins TRBV7-8 to TRBJ1-5; no clear D. The CDR3 spans 15 residues. V lost 4 bases to trimming and J lost 4 bases, with 14 bases between them. The V gene's germline CDR1 is SGHVS and CDR2 FQNEAQ. The CDR3 sequence: CASSSTGASNQPQHF. CDR3 nucleotide sequence: TGTGCCAGCAGCTCCACCGGCGCGTCGAATCAGCCCCAGCATTTT. The whole variable domain, filled in from reference TRBV7-8 and TRBJ1-5, reads GAGVSQSPRYKVAKRGQDVALRCDPISGHVSLFWYQQALGQGPEFLTYFQNEAQLDKSGLPSDRFFAERPEGSVSTLKIQRTQQEDSAVYLCASSSTGASNQPQHFGDGTRLSIL.

This clonotype was counted at least ten times. The V gene is TRBV7-9, the J gene TRBJ1-5, with TRBD1 matching 7 bases. Germline CDR1 is SEHNR and CDR2 is FQNEAQ (reference sequence). The CDR3 is made up of 15 amino acids. V dropped 6 bases and J dropped 0; count of bases not matched to a gene: 5. CDR3 loop: CASSQQGNSNQPQHF. In DNA, the CDR3 is TGTGCCAGCAGTCAACAGGGGAATAGCAATCAGCCCCAGCATTTT.

This clonotype showed up many times. The chain carries TRBV7-4 and TRBJ1-1; no clear D gene. This CDR3 is built from 14 residues. Deletions cut 4 bases from V and 2 bases from J, with 11 bases between. Germline assignment: CDR1 SGHVT and CDR2 SQSDAQ. CDR3: CASSSTAGNTEAFF. The CDR3 DNA is TGTGCCAGCAGCTCCACGGCGGGTAACACTGAAGCTTTCTTT.

This clonotype appeared many times. The gene calls are TRBV7-9 and TRBJ1-1; maybe TRBD1 (5 bases). Trimming cost V 7 bases and J 0 bases, with 12 bases left between them. CDR1 SEHNR and CDR2 FQNEAQ come from the germline V gene (reference sequence). The CDR3 is made up of 14 amino acids. The CDR3 reads CASIRGELNTEAFF. The CDR3, as DNA: TGTGCCAGCATAAGGGGAGAACTGAACACTGAAGCTTTCTTT.

This clonotype was detected ten times or more. CDR3: CASAPEVGSNQPQHF. CDR3 sequence (DNA): TGTGCCAGCGCCCCCGAGGTTGGAAGCAATCAGCCCCAGCATTTT. J is TRBJ1-5 and V is TRBV12-3 or TRBV12-4; D uncertain. There are 15 residues in the CDR3. V shed 8 bases and J shed 1 base, with 15 bases lying between them.

This clonotype was observed many times. The gene calls are TRBV11-2 and TRBJ1-2, with a tentative D call TRBD1 (6 bases). The germline V and J ends were trimmed by 0 bases and 3 bases, with 11 bases remaining between them. The CDR3 totals 15 residues. CDR1 SGHAT and CDR2 FQNNGV come from the germline V gene. The CDR3 loop is CASSLERGRHYGYTF. Here the CDR3 DNA reads TGTGCCAGCAGCTTAGAGAGGGGGAGGCACTATGGCTACACCTTC.

This clonotype was seen at least ten times. J is TRBJ1-6 and V is TRBV18; 9 bases agree with TRBD1. The CDR3 totals 15 residues. The germline V gene encodes CDR1 KGHSH and CDR2 LQKENI. The V gene end was trimmed by 2 bases and the J gene end by 9 bases; junction bases not matched to a gene: 5. CDR3 nucleotide sequence: TGTGCCAGCTCACCATCGGGACAGGGAACTTCACCCCTCCACTTT. This codes for CASSPSGQGTSPLHF.

This clonotype was detected many times. The chain recombines TRBV6-1 with TRBJ2-1; 10 bases fit TRBD1. Germline CDR1 MNHNS, CDR2 SASEGT. This CDR3 comprises 16 residues. The ends lost 5 bases at V and 4 bases at J; junction bases unmatched: 8. CDR3 loop: CASSSDRDRGYNEQFF. As DNA, the CDR3 is TGTGCCAGCAGTTCCGACCGGGACAGGGGTTACAATGAGCAGTTCTTC.

This clonotype was seen repeatedly, ten times or more. This sequence joins TRBV20-1 and TRBJ1-5; no definite D call. The CDR3 is 13 residues long. CDR1 is DFQATT and CDR2 is SNEGSKA in the germline V gene (reference sequence). V was cut by 3 bases and J by 0 bases, with 6 bases left in between. CDR3 nucleotide sequence: TGCAGTGCTAGGAAGGATAGCAATCAGCCCCAGCATTTT. Translation gives CSARKDSNQPQHF.

This clonotype has more than one count but fewer than ten. The genes are TRBV7-9 and TRBJ2-5; D is unclear. The CDR3 consists of 14 residues. V was cut by 4 bases and J by 1 base, with 10 bases left in between. CDR1 is SEHNR and CDR2 is FQNEAQ in the germline V gene (reference sequence). The CDR3 spells CASSSRGAQETQYF. CDR3 nucleotide sequence: TGTGCCAGCAGCTCCCGTGGAGCCCAAGAGACCCAGTACTTC.